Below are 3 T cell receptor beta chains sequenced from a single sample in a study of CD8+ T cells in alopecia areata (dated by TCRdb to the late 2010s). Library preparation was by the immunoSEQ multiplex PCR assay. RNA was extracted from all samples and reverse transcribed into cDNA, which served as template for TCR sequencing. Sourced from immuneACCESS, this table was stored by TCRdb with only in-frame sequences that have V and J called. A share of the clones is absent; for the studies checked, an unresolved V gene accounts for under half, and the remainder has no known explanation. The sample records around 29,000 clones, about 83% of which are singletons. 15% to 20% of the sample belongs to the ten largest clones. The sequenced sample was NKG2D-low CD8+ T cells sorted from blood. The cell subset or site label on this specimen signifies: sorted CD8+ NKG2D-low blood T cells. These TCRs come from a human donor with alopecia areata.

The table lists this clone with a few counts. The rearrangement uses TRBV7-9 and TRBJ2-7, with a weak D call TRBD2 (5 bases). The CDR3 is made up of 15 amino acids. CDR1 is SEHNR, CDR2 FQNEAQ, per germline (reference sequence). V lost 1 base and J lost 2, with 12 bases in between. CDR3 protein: CASSLGASSAYEQYF. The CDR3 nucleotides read TGTGCCAGCAGCTTAGGGGCTAGCTCAGCCTACGAGCAGTACTTC.

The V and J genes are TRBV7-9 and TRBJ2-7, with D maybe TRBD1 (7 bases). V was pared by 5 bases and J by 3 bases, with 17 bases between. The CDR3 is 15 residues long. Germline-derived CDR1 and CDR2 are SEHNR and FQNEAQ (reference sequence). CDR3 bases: TGTGCCAGCAGCGCACAGGGGACGGGGGACTACGAGCAGTACTTC. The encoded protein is CASSAQGTGDYEQYF.

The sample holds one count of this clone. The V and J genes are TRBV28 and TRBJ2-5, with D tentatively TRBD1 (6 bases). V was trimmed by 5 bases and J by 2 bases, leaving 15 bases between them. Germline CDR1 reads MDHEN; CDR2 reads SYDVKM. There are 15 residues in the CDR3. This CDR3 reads CASSASGVMQETQYF. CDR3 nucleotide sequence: TGTGCCAGCAGTGCGTCAGGGGTCATGCAAGAGACCCAGTACTTC.